Each of the 29 T cell receptor beta chains below was sequenced from the same sample in a study of blood T cell repertoires in COVID-19. Profiled with immunoSEQ multiplex PCR; TCRdb holds only in-frame clones, not every one. Here the sample spans 490,000 or so clones, more than 75% being singletons. Source material: PBMCs or T cells enriched from blood (not recorded which). These receptors were taken from a woman aged 40 to 49 who had recovered from COVID-19.

This chain links TRBV10-3 with TRBJ2-2, with D possibly matching TRBD1 (5 bases). Germline V gene sequence: CDR1 ENHRY, CDR2 SYGVKD. The V end lost 3 bases, the J end lost 6 bases, and 14 bases lay between the germline ends. The length of the CDR3 is 15 residues. DNA of the CDR3: TGTGCCATCAGTGATTCCGACAGAAGGCCCGGGGAGCTGTTTTTT. Its translation is CAISDSDRRPGELFF.

The chain recombines TRBV7-2 with TRBJ1-5; D remains ambiguous. The CDR3 is made up of 16 amino acids. The germline V gene encodes CDR1 SGHTA and CDR2 FQGNSA. The V and J ends lost 4 bases and 1 base respectively, with 14 bases between them. This CDR3 is CASSSEEGLSNQPQHF. The DNA of the CDR3 is TGTGCCAGCAGCTCGGAGGAAGGACTCAGCAATCAGCCCCAGCATTTT. Full variable domain (outside the CDR3, taken from reference TRBV7-2 and TRBJ1-5): GAGVSQSPSNKVTEKGKDVELRCDPISGHTALYWYRQSLGQGLEFLIYFQGNSAPDKSGLPSDRFSAERTGGSVSTLTIQRTQQEDSAVYLCASSSEEGLSNQPQHFGDGTRLSIL.

V gene TRBV5-5 combines with J gene TRBJ1-2, with D tentatively TRBD1 (5 bases). Germline V gene data show CDR1 as SGHKS and CDR2 as YYEKEE (reference sequence). The CDR3 has 14 residues. V shed 0 bases and J shed 2 bases, with 8 bases lying between them. The CDR3 is CASSLGGGNYGYTF. In nucleotides, the CDR3 is TGTGCCAGCAGCTTGGGTGGGGGGAACTATGGCTACACCTTC.

In this sample, this clone turned up a few times. The chain joins TRBV6-5 to TRBJ1-6; a weak D match, TRBD1 (6 bases). The CDR3 loop spans 15 amino acids. Germline CDR1 is MNHEY and CDR2 is SVGAGI. V shed 4 bases and J shed 3 bases, with 10 bases lying between them. CDR3 region: CASSSDSLYNSPLHF. CDR3 DNA: TGTGCCAGCAGTTCGGACAGCCTCTATAATTCACCCCTCCACTTT.

The gene calls are TRBV9 and TRBJ2-3, with TRBD1 identical over 10 bases. The V segment lost 6 bases and the J segment 4 bases; nucleotides outside the gene matches: 5. The germline V gene has CDR1 SGDLS and CDR2 YYNGEE. The CDR3 has 14 residues. CDR3 nucleotides: TGTGCCAGCAAGCCAGGGACAGGGGCAGATACGCAGTATTTT. The encoded protein is CASKPGTGADTQYF.

The chain recombines TRBV19 with TRBJ2-1, with D possibly TRBD1 on 6 matching bases. CDR1 and CDR2 (germline): LNHDA, SQIVND (reference sequence). CDR3 size: 16 residues. The germline V and J ends were trimmed by 3 bases and 0 bases, with 12 bases remaining between them. The CDR3: CASSMGARSSYNEQFF. CDR3 bases: TGTGCCAGTAGTATGGGGGCCCGAAGCTCCTACAATGAGCAGTTCTTC.

The chain couples TRBV6-5 to TRBJ1-1; 9 nucleotides match TRBD1. The CDR3 length is 14 residues. V dropped 3 bases and J dropped 4; count of bases not matched to a gene: 3. CDR1 and CDR2 from the germline V gene are MNHEY and SVGAGI. This CDR3 is CASSYGQGLTEAFF. As DNA, the CDR3 is TGTGCCAGCAGTTATGGACAGGGGCTCACTGAAGCTTTCTTT.

The chain is built from TRBV5-8 and TRBJ2-3; D gene unclear. This CDR3 is built from 14 residues. Trimming removed 0 bases at V and 0 bases at J, with 5 bases between. Germline V gives CDR1 SGHTS, CDR2 YDEGEE. CDR3 DNA: TGTGCCAGCAGCTTGGAATCAAGCACAGATACGCAGTATTTT. Translation gives CASSLESSTDTQYF.

The genes are TRBV10-3 and TRBJ1-1; the D is unclear. Germline lookup yields CDR1 ENHRY and CDR2 SYGVKD. The V gene lost 4 bases and the J gene lost 4 bases, with 10 bases spanning the gap. CDR3 length: 13 amino acids. CDR3 DNA sequence: TGTGCCATCAGTGCCACGGGAAGCACTGAAGCTTTCTTT. Translation gives CAISATGSTEAFF.

The rearrangement uses TRBV10-1 and TRBJ2-5, with D maybe TRBD2 (6 bases). The CDR3 sequence is 15 residues long. Deletions cut 0 bases from V and 1 base from J, with 9 bases between. Germline V gene data show CDR1 as WNHNN and CDR2 as SYGVQD (reference sequence). This chain's CDR3 is CASSESGTFQETQYF. The DNA of the CDR3 is TGCGCCAGCAGTGAGTCGGGGACTTTCCAAGAGACCCAGTACTTC.

The V call is TRBV24-1, the J call TRBJ1-1, with 10 bases fitting TRBD1. CDR1 and CDR2 from the germline V gene are KGHDR and SFDVKD. The junction had 8 bases not matched to a gene; V was cut back by 9 bases and J by 5 bases. The CDR3 covers 14 residues. The CDR3 DNA reads TGTGCCACCCGAGGACAGGGGGGAAGAACTGAAGCTTTCTTT. Protein sequence: CATRGQGGRTEAFF.

V and J are TRBV27 and TRBJ2-7; D remains ambiguous. The CDR3 has 14 residues. The V and J ends lost 5 bases and 7 bases respectively, with 18 bases between them. CDR1 is MNHEY, CDR2 SMNVEV, per germline (reference sequence). The CDR3 is CASSPRLVTEEQYF. The DNA of the CDR3 is TGTGCCAGCAGTCCGCGACTGGTAACGGAGGAGCAGTACTTC.

The chain joins TRBV13 to TRBJ2-7; no reliable D call. Trimming stripped 5 bases from V and 5 bases from J, with 19 bases between. CDR3 length: 15 amino acids. Germline-derived CDR1 and CDR2 are PRHDT and FYEKMQ (reference sequence). The CDR3, as DNA: TGTGCCAGCAGCCCCCCCCGGTCTGGTCCCAACGAGCAGTACTTC. Translation: CASSPPRSGPNEQYF.

The chain has TRBV25-1 and TRBJ2-1, with D possibly being TRBD1 (6 bases). The CDR3 contains 16 residues. Germline V gene data show CDR1 as MGHDK and CDR2 as SYGVNS. CDR3 DNA sequence: TGTGTACACAATTCATCAGGGCAGGGGAAGGGAAATGAGCAGTTCTTC. Its translation: CVHNSSGQGKGNEQFF.

Only one count was recorded for this clone. The gene calls are TRBV15 and TRBJ2-7, with D perhaps matching TRBD2 (6 bases). With 8 bases removed from V and 5 bases from J, the gap between germline ends came to 16 bases. The CDR3 is made up of 13 amino acids. Germline CDR1 reads LNHNV; CDR2 reads YYDKDF (reference sequence). Here the CDR3 DNA reads TGTGCCACCCGTGGAGGGGCTCGACACGAGCAGTACTTC. Encoded protein: CATRGGARHEQYF.

The chain carries TRBV19 and TRBJ2-1; TRBD1 agrees at 8 bases. The CDR3 extends over 17 amino acids. Germline V gene data show CDR1 as LNHDA and CDR2 as SQIVND (reference sequence). V trimming: 5 bases; J trimming: 7 bases; junction bases outside the gene matches: 16. The CDR3: CASSVPGGTWVKNEQFF. The CDR3 DNA reads TGTGCCAGTAGTGTCCCAGGGGGCACATGGGTAAAAAATGAGCAGTTCTTC.

The rearrangement uses TRBV6-5 and TRBJ2-7, with 7 bases lining up with TRBD1. V was clipped by 5 bases and J by 5 bases; unmatched bases: 6. The CDR3 runs to 13 residues. Germline V gene lookup returns CDR1 MNHEY and CDR2 SVGAGI. The CDR3: CASSLAGGNEQYF. As DNA, the CDR3 is TGTGCCAGCAGTCTGGCAGGGGGTAACGAGCAGTACTTC.

The chain is built from TRBV10-3 and TRBJ1-2; 12 bases line up with TRBD1. The V segment lost 7 bases and the J segment 8 bases; nucleotides outside the gene matches: 5. CDR1 is ENHRY, CDR2 SYGVKD, per germline. The CDR3 extends over 13 amino acids. CDR3 coding DNA: TGTGCCATCACTCGGGACAGGGGGCCCGGCTACACCTTC. It encodes CAITRDRGPGYTF.

The chain uses TRBV15 and TRBJ2-7, with 12 bases matching TRBD1. J was trimmed by 6 bases and V by 5 bases; bases with no gene match: 14. The germline gives CDR1 LNHNV, CDR2 YYDKDF (reference sequence). This CDR3 has 17 amino acids. CDR3 protein: CATSFQSPGQGAAEQYF. The CDR3 DNA reads TGTGCCACCAGCTTCCAGTCCCCGGGACAGGGGGCAGCCGAGCAGTACTTC.

This clone was seen once. CDR3 region: CASSGGSGTDTQYF. DNA of the CDR3: TGTGCCAGCAGTGGGGGGTCGGGCACAGATACGCAGTATTTT. The V and J genes are TRBV11-1 and TRBJ2-3; tentative D call: TRBD2 (6 bases). The CDR3 has 14 residues. V lost 6 bases to trimming and J lost 1 base, with 11 bases between them. CDR1 and CDR2 (germline): SGHAT, FQDESV (reference sequence).

This clone was observed once. The rearrangement uses TRBV5-1 and TRBJ2-7, with D maybe TRBD2 (6 bases). CDR3 length: 14 residues. Germline V gene data show CDR1 as SGHRS and CDR2 as YFSETQ. V was pared by 4 bases and J by 7 bases, with 18 bases between. DNA of the CDR3: TGCGCCAGCAGCCCTGGGCGCGCCGGAGGGGAGCAGTACTTC. Protein sequence: CASSPGRAGGEQYF.

The chain uses TRBV11-3 and TRBJ1-3; no clear D. CDR1 SGHNT and CDR2 YENEEA come from the germline V gene. CDR3 length equals 12 residues. Trimming shortened V by 0 bases and J by 6 bases, and 3 bases separated the two germline ends. For the CDR3, the DNA is TGTGCCAGCAGCTTAGACCTAAACACCATATATTTT. Translated: CASSLDLNTIYF.

This clone was observed a few times. This rearrangement joins TRBV5-1 to TRBJ1-1; TRBD1 matches at 7 bases. CDR1 is SGHRS, CDR2 YFSETQ, per germline. The V and J ends lost 0 bases and 1 base, in that order; junction bases with no gene match: 6. The CDR3 is made up of 16 amino acids. The CDR3 region is CASSLDVRGTNTEAFF. The CDR3, as DNA: TGCGCCAGCAGCTTGGACGTCAGGGGGACGAACACTGAAGCTTTCTTT. Full variable domain (outside the CDR3, taken from reference TRBV5-1 and TRBJ1-1): KAGVTQTPRYLIKTRGQQVTLSCSPISGHRSVSWYQQTPGQGLQFLFEYFSETQRNKGNFPGRFSGRQFSNSRSEMNVSTLELGDSALYLCASSLDVRGTNTEAFFGQGTRLTVV.

The chain couples TRBV6-5 to TRBJ1-1; 8 nucleotides agree with TRBD1. This CDR3 contains 13 residues. The germline V gene encodes CDR1 MNHEY and CDR2 SVGAGI. The junction had 8 bases not matched to a gene; V was cut back by 7 bases and J by 7 bases. The DNA for the CDR3 is TGTGCCAGCAAATTGGGACAGGTCCATGAAGCTTTCTTT. Translation gives CASKLGQVHEAFF.

In the case of this clone: The conserved closing phenylalanine or tryptophan is absent in this CDR3, likely reflecting a read error. No DNA is shown, since the ends of the CDR3 on it are uncertain; the CDR3 is the one TCRdb lists. The rearrangement joins TRBV29-1 to TRBJ1-2. Looked up from germline, CDR1 is SQVTM and CDR2 is ANQGSEA. The length of the CDR3 is 11 amino acids, counting both ends. CDR3 in amino acids: CSVGGDTGEEI.

The V call is TRBV24-1, the J call TRBJ1-5; 8 nucleotides line up with TRBD1. The V gene end was trimmed by 4 bases and the J gene end by 3 bases; junction bases not matched to a gene: 1. This CDR3 comprises 14 residues. CDR1 KGHDR and CDR2 SFDVKD come from the germline V gene. CDR3 sequence (DNA): TGTGCCACCAGTGACAGGGGGCTCAATCAGCCCCAGCATTTT. This sequence encodes CATSDRGLNQPQHF.

This chain joins TRBV27 and TRBJ1-5; 7 bases match TRBD1. The V segment lost 4 bases and the J segment 1 base; nucleotides outside the gene matches: 7. Germline V gene data show CDR1 as MNHEY and CDR2 as SMNVEV (reference sequence). This CDR3 is 16 amino acids long. The DNA for the CDR3 is TGTGCCAGCAGTTCATTAACAGGGGCCAGCAATCAGCCCCAGCATTTT. This translates into CASSSLTGASNQPQHF.

The V and J genes are TRBV24-1 and TRBJ1-4, with a tentative D call TRBD1 (5 bases). The length of the CDR3 is 14 residues. Trimming cost V 4 bases and J 8 bases, with 13 bases left between them. In germline, CDR1 is KGHDR, CDR2 SFDVKD. The CDR3 here is CATSDSRVGEKLFF. CDR3 in DNA: TGTGCCACCAGTGACAGCAGGGTTGGCGAAAAACTGTTTTTT.

This chain links TRBV29-1 with TRBJ2-2; D ambiguous. CDR1 is SQVTM, CDR2 ANQGSEA, per germline. The CDR3 has 13 amino acids. V was pared by 6 bases and J by 3 bases, with 11 bases between. The CDR3 loop reads CSVTARDTGELFF. DNA for the CDR3: TGCAGCGTGACGGCCCGGGACACCGGGGAGCTGTTTTTT.